This TCR beta chain was obtained from a study of response to subunit inactivated influenza vaccine. This clonotype showed up just a few times. The antigen remains undetermined. Study-wide results and caveats: The study's authors posited that every seasonal influenza vaccination enlists few new T cells.

From the RT-PCR reads, TCRdb called clonotypes with MiXCR, one entry per CDR3 protein. The sample includes about 480,000 distinct CDR3 sequences, about a tenth of them seen just once. The V gene's germline CDR1 is ENHRY and CDR2 SYGVKD. The CDR3 has 15 residues. The V end was cut by 3 bases, the J end by 3 bases, with 15 bases between. The sequencing here drew on PBMCs from blood, taken 45 days after vaccination. This TCR came from a man aged 50 to 60 who received an inactivated influenza vaccine. The genes are TRBV10-3 and TRBJ2-7, with a tentative D call TRBD1 (5 bases). DNA for the CDR3: TGTGCCATCAGTGACCAGTACGACAGACGCTACGAGCAGTACTTC. It is translated as CAISDQYDRRYEQYF.